These 27 T cell receptor beta chains came from one sample sequenced in a study of cytomegalovirus exposure and HLA in healthy donors. The PCR used 60 Vbeta and 13 Jbeta primers. Using immunoSEQ multiplex PCR, the repertoire was profiled, and TCRdb retains in-frame clones only, with some absent. In the table there are 200,000 to 250,000 clones, more than 75% of which are singletons. The source material was PBMCs. Source of these receptors: a male donor in good health and CMV-seronegative.

This clone occurred once. The chain combines TRBV14 with TRBJ2-1; 8 positions agree with TRBD1. CDR3 length: 16 amino acids. V shed 4 bases, J shed 4 bases, and the junction held 9 bases outside the gene matches. Per germline, CDR1 SGHDN and CDR2 FVKESK. Here the CDR3 DNA reads TGTGCCAGCAGCCGAGCCTCCGGGACAGGATACAATGAGCAGTTCTTC. Amino acids: CASSRASGTGYNEQFF.

The chain recombines TRBV7-6 with TRBJ2-7, with 9 bases aligning to TRBD1. Germline V gene data show CDR1 as SGHVS and CDR2 as FNYEAQ. The CDR3 runs 15 residues. Trimming cost V 5 bases and J 6 bases; bases outside gene matches: 11. Here the CDR3 reads CASSQQGQGGSEQYF. The CDR3 DNA reads TGTGCCAGCAGCCAACAGGGACAGGGTGGTAGCGAGCAGTACTTC. Drawing the rest from reference TRBV7-6 and TRBJ2-7, the complete variable domain is GAGVSQSPRYKVTKRGQDVALRCDPISGHVSLYWYRQALGQGPEFLTYFNYEAQQDKSGLPNDRFSAERPEGSISTLTIQRTEQRDSAMYRCASSQQGQGGSEQYFGPGTRLTVT.

The chain uses TRBV18 and TRBJ2-3; 9 bases match TRBD1. Germline CDR1 reads KGHSH; CDR2 reads LQKENI. The CDR3 contains 16 residues. V trimming: 4 bases; J trimming: 4 bases; junction bases outside the gene matches: 9. CDR3 amino acids: CASSLNRGQGADTQYF. CDR3 in DNA: TGTGCCAGCTCACTAAATCGGGGACAGGGCGCAGATACGCAGTATTTT.

This chain uses TRBV25-1 with TRBJ1-2, with 12 positions matching TRBD1. CDR3 length equals 18 residues. V shed 1 base, J shed 7 bases, and the junction held 13 bases outside the gene matches. Germline V gene data show CDR1 as MGHDK and CDR2 as SYGVNS. CDR3 protein: CASSESGTGGERVSGYTF. CDR3 sequence (DNA): TGTGCCAGCAGTGAATCGGGGACAGGGGGCGAAAGAGTGAGTGGCTACACCTTC.

The gene calls are TRBV9 and TRBJ2-7; D possibly corresponds to TRBD1 (6 bases). The CDR3 consists of 15 residues. CDR1 and CDR2 from the germline V gene are SGDLS and YYNGEE. V lost 0 bases and J 4 bases, leaving 14 bases between the germline ends. The CDR3 nucleotides read TGTGCCAGCAGCGTAGCGGGGACACCCGATTACGAGCAGTACTTC. It specifies CASSVAGTPDYEQYF.

The V call is TRBV5-1, the J call TRBJ2-7, with D unresolved. The germline CDR1 and CDR2 sequences are SGHRS and YFSETQ. This CDR3 has 12 residues. V lost 3 bases to trimming and J lost 1 base, with 5 bases between them. CDR3 region: CASSSNSYEQYF. The CDR3 coding sequence is TGCGCCAGCAGCTCCAATTCCTACGAGCAGTACTTC.

This chain joins TRBV15 and TRBJ2-5; possible D gene TRBD1, 6 bases. The J call is in doubt because the DNA end fits TRBJ2-7 better. Germline V gene lookup returns CDR1 LNHNV and CDR2 YYDKDF (reference sequence). This CDR3 has 15 residues. CDR3 sequence reads: CATSRDVAGAYEQYF. CDR3 sequence (DNA): TGTGCCACCAGCAGAGATGTCGCAGGGGCCTACGAGCAGTACTTC.

J is TRBJ2-5 and V is TRBV20-1; D possibly corresponds to TRBD2 (5 bases). The DNA end is more similar to TRBJ2-7, so the J call may be wrong. This CDR3 contains 10 residues. Germline assignment: CDR1 DFQATT and CDR2 SNEGSKA (reference sequence). The CDR3 here is CSARRTEQYF. The CDR3 nucleotides read TGCAGTGCCCGGAGGACCGAGCAGTACTTC.

The J gene is TRBJ1-4, the V gene TRBV7-6; maybe TRBD1 (5 bases). V gave up 5 bases and J gave up 7 bases, with 23 bases separating them. This CDR3 is 17 amino acids long. The germline V gene has CDR1 SGHVS and CDR2 FNYEAQ. The CDR3 nucleotides read TGTGCCAGCAGCCCCTATATCCTGGGGGAGGGGAGTGAAAAACTGTTTTTT. Amino acids: CASSPYILGEGSEKLFF.

This clone was counted a single time. The CDR3 region has the DNA TGCGCCAGCAGCCAAGAAGAGGCTTCTGGAAACACCATATATTTT. Its translation is CASSQEEASGNTIYF. The V call is TRBV4-1, the J call TRBJ1-3, with D unclear. The CDR3 runs to 15 residues. Trimming shortened V by 0 bases and J by 1 base, and 7 bases separated the two germline ends. Germline-derived CDR1 and CDR2 are MGHRA and YSYEKL.

This clone has more than one count but fewer than ten. The V gene is TRBV28, the J gene TRBJ1-2; the match to TRBD1 covers 9 bases. CDR1 and CDR2 (germline): MDHEN, SYDVKM. This CDR3 comprises 15 residues. After removal of 6 bases from V and 1 base from J, the junction contained 6 bases not matched to a gene. DNA for the CDR3: TGTGCCAGCAGGACAGGGGGGTACCTTAACTATGGCTACACCTTC. The encoded protein is CASRTGGYLNYGYTF.

J is TRBJ2-2 and V is TRBV29-1, with D perhaps TRBD2 (6 bases). CDR3 length equals 13 residues. Trimming left V 1 base short and J 5 bases short, with 8 bases between. Germline V gives CDR1 SQVTM, CDR2 ANQGSEA. This CDR3 is CSVEGGRTGELFF. The CDR3, as DNA: TGCAGCGTTGAAGGGGGGAGGACCGGGGAGCTGTTTTTT.

The chain links TRBV13 to TRBJ2-7; D might be TRBD2 (5 bases). Germline CDR1 PRHDT, CDR2 FYEKMQ (reference sequence). The CDR3 length is 15 residues. V lost 4 bases and J 3 bases, leaving 16 bases between the germline ends. CDR3: CASSSSMGRHYEQYF. In DNA form, the CDR3 reads TGTGCCAGCAGCTCTAGCATGGGCCGCCACTACGAGCAGTACTTC.

This clone was picked up one time. J is TRBJ2-7 and V is TRBV5-1; TRBD1 matches 12 bases. CDR1 SGHRS and CDR2 YFSETQ come from the germline V gene. Trimming removed 4 bases from V and 3 bases from J; junction bases left unmatched: 5. The CDR3 extends over 15 amino acids. The CDR3 spells CASSLGTGGIYEQYF. The CDR3 DNA is TGCGCCAGCAGCCTCGGGACAGGGGGCATCTACGAGCAGTACTTC.

As for this clone: Different DNA sequences within this sample yield the same CDR3. The chain links TRBV28 to TRBJ1-2; TRBD1 matches 10 bases. V dropped 9 bases and J dropped 2; count of bases not matched to a gene: 27. The CDR3 spans 21 residues. CDR1 and CDR2 (germline): MDHEN, SYDVKM. CDR3 bases: TGTGCCAGTAGTGTATCCCGGGACAGGGGTTTCCGTCGGATCCTAAACTATGGCTACACCTTC. Amino acid sequence: CASSVSRDRGFRRILNYGYTF.

The CDR3 DNA follows: TGTGCCAGCGAAGATGGTGGGGGGTTGGATGAGCAGTTCTTC. Translation gives CASEDGGGLDEQFF. The chain joins TRBV28 to TRBJ2-1; TRBD2 might be the D (6 bases). Germline CDR1 reads MDHEN; CDR2 reads SYDVKM. Trimming shortened V by 8 bases and J by 8 bases, and 19 bases separated the two germline ends. CDR3 size: 14 residues.

The CDR3 DNA reads TGCGCCAGCAGCTTGGACTCGTGGGAGACCCAGTACTTC. Translated: CASSLDSWETQYF. The rearrangement joins TRBV5-1 to TRBJ2-5; D is undetermined. The CDR3 sequence is 13 residues long. In germline, CDR1 is SGHRS, CDR2 YFSETQ. Deletions cut 0 bases from V and 5 bases from J, with 8 bases between.

The chain links TRBV5-1 to TRBJ1-5; D remains unclear. The V end lost 0 bases, the J end lost 4 bases, and 8 bases lay between the germline ends. The CDR3 spans 14 residues. The germline gives CDR1 SGHRS, CDR2 YFSETQ. The CDR3 DNA reads TGCGCCAGCAGCTTGGATAGCCTTAATCAGCCCCAGCATTTT. Amino acids: CASSLDSLNQPQHF.

This chain uses TRBV11-2 with TRBJ2-3, with no clear D. V was cut by 5 bases and J by 4 bases, with 13 bases left in between. The CDR3 has 14 amino acids. The germline V gene has CDR1 SGHAT and CDR2 FQNNGV. The CDR3 sequence: CASSPRMAADTQYF. CDR3 coding DNA: TGTGCCAGCAGCCCCCGGATGGCGGCAGATACGCAGTATTTT.

The chain uses TRBV4-1 and TRBJ2-5; 12 bases line up with TRBD2. Trimming removed 0 bases from V and 3 bases from J; junction bases left unmatched: 11. In germline, CDR1 is MGHRA, CDR2 YSYEKL. The CDR3 loop spans 19 amino acids. This CDR3 is CASSQDTASGREGEETQYF. The CDR3 DNA is TGCGCCAGCAGCCAAGATACGGCTAGCGGGAGGGAGGGGGAAGAGACCCAGTACTTC.

The genes are TRBV6-5 and TRBJ1-2; D is perhaps TRBD1 (5 bases). The V gene lost 3 bases and the J gene lost 4 bases, with 6 bases spanning the gap. Germline V CDR1 and CDR2: MNHEY, SVGAGI. The CDR3 totals 12 residues. CDR3 in amino acids: CASSYDSYGYTF. The CDR3 DNA reads TGTGCCAGCAGTTATGACAGCTATGGCTACACCTTC.

The chain has TRBV28 and TRBJ2-1, with 11 bases aligning to TRBD2. CDR1 and CDR2 (germline): MDHEN, SYDVKM. The CDR3 has 14 residues. Trimming removed 5 bases from V and 5 bases from J; junction bases left unmatched: 2. CDR3: CASSPGLADNEQFF. Written as DNA, the CDR3 is TGTGCCAGCAGTCCGGGACTAGCGGACAATGAGCAGTTCTTC.

The chain joins TRBV4-1 to TRBJ2-4; TRBD1 might be the D (5 bases). Trimming removed 8 bases from V and 0 bases from J, with 17 bases in between. Germline-derived CDR1 and CDR2 are MGHRA and YSYEKL. The CDR3 is made up of 16 amino acids. In DNA, the CDR3 is TGCGCCAGCGGCAATCCAGGGCATATAGCCAAAAACATTCAGTACTTC. Protein product: CASGNPGHIAKNIQYF.

This clone was observed a few times. The gene calls are TRBV5-4 and TRBJ2-5; the match to TRBD2 covers 8 bases. J gave up 5 bases and V 6 bases, and 12 bases lay outside the gene matches. The CDR3 is 15 residues long. Germline loops: CDR1 SGHNT, CDR2 YYREEE (reference sequence). The CDR3 protein is CASTPGLEPGETQYF. The DNA for the CDR3 is TGTGCCAGCACCCCGGGACTAGAGCCGGGGGAGACCCAGTACTTC. The whole variable domain, filled in from reference TRBV5-4 and TRBJ2-5, reads ETGVTQSPTHLIKTRGQQVTLRCSSQSGHNTVSWYQQALGQGPQFIFQYYREEENGRGNFPPRFSGLQFPNYSSELNVNALELDDSALYLCASTPGLEPGETQYFGPGTRLLVL.

The rearrangement joins TRBV18 to TRBJ1-2, with D possibly being TRBD1 (5 bases). Trimming shortened V by 0 bases and J by 6 bases, and 14 bases separated the two germline ends. The CDR3 sequence is 15 residues long. Germline values: CDR1 KGHSH, CDR2 LQKENI. Written as DNA, the CDR3 is TGTGCCAGCTCACCACCGGAGTGGGGCAGACATGGCTACACCTTC. It yields the protein CASSPPEWGRHGYTF.

This clone was detected once. The chain employs TRBV2 and TRBJ2-1; D not certain. The V end was cut by 2 bases, the J end by 2 bases, with 4 bases between. From germline, CDR1 is SNHLY and CDR2 FYNNEI. CDR3 length: 13 residues. The CDR3 reads CASSESAYNEQFF. CDR3 DNA: TGTGCCAGCAGTGAATCCGCCTACAATGAGCAGTTCTTC. The complete variable domain, with remaining parts taken from reference TRBV2 and TRBJ2-1, reads EPEVTQTPSHQVTQMGQEVILRCVPISNHLYFYWYRQILGQKVEFLVSFYNNEISEKSEIFDDQFSVERPDGSNFTLKIRSTKLEDSAMYFCASSESAYNEQFFGPGTRLTVL.

The CDR3 protein is CATGGSHSYNEQFF. The DNA for the CDR3 is TGTGCCACCGGCGGGAGCCACTCCTACAATGAGCAGTTCTTC. The chain uses TRBV28 and TRBJ2-1, with 7 bases that match TRBD2. The junction had 6 bases not matched to a gene; V was cut back by 10 bases and J by 0 bases. CDR1 is MDHEN and CDR2 is SYDVKM in the germline V gene. The CDR3 sequence is 14 residues long.